Below, 13 T cell receptor beta chains from the same sample are listed, as sequenced in a study of OX40 agonist ivuxolimab in advanced cancers. Here immunoSEQ multiplex PCR was the method, and the copy in TCRdb shows in-frame clones only, minus some. The table lists about 100,000 clones, approximately 89% of them singletons, with approximately 0.55% in the top ten. Material: CD4+ or CD8+ T cells sorted from blood, obtained in a trial of the OX40 agonist ivuxolimab. The source is an adult with an advanced solid tumor such as melanoma, head and neck, liver or kidney cancer.

The gene calls are TRBV7-2 and TRBJ1-4; a possible D gene is TRBD1 (6 bases). CDR1 and CDR2 (germline): SGHTA, FQGNSA. Trimming pared 4 bases from V and 3 bases from J, leaving 12 bases between. This CDR3 comprises 15 residues. In nucleotides, the CDR3 is TGTGCCAGCAGCTCAGACCCAGGGGCTAATGAAAAACTGTTTTTT. As protein: CASSSDPGANEKLFF.

This clone has more than one count but fewer than ten. The V gene is TRBV5-3, the J gene TRBJ2-6; weak D call: TRBD1 (6 bases). TRBV5-3 qualifies as an ORF whose function is uncertain. V lost 5 bases to trimming and J lost 2 bases, with 20 bases between them. This CDR3 contains 18 residues. CDR3 protein: CARSARGTGLAGANVLTF. The CDR3 bases are TGTGCCAGAAGTGCTCGCGGAACAGGGTTGGCTGGGGCCAACGTCCTGACTTTC.

The chain is built from TRBV27 and TRBJ2-1; 12 bases line up with TRBD1. The CDR3 is made up of 17 amino acids. Germline loops: CDR1 MNHEY, CDR2 SMNVEV (reference sequence). The ends lost 5 bases at V and 8 bases at J; junction bases unmatched: 13. CDR3 coding DNA: TGTGCCAGCAGTCGAAGGCCGGGACAGGGGGCCTGGTATGAGCAGTTCTTC. The encoded protein is CASSRRPGQGAWYEQFF.

V and J are TRBV7-8 and TRBJ1-3; D is unclear. The CDR3 covers 13 residues. CDR1 is SGHVS, CDR2 FQNEAQ, per germline. V was cut by 0 bases and J by 4 bases, with 4 bases left in between. The CDR3 DNA sequence: TGTGCCAGCAGCTTAGCAGGAGGAAACACCATATATTTT. Translating gives CASSLAGGNTIYF.

This clone was observed a handful of times. The chain has TRBV29-1 and TRBJ1-2; unclear D gene. The CDR3 is 12 amino acids. CDR1 SQVTM and CDR2 ANQGSEA come from the germline V gene. V was clipped by 2 bases and J by 6 bases, with 10 bases between them. The CDR3 DNA is TGCAGCGTTGAATTCCTGCGGAATGGCTACACCTTC. It specifies CSVEFLRNGYTF.

The chain combines TRBV7-2 with TRBJ2-7; 8 bases fit TRBD2. Germline loops: CDR1 SGHTA, CDR2 FQGNSA. The CDR3 covers 15 residues. V shed 1 base and J 2 bases; nucleotides not matched to a gene: 4. Written as DNA, the CDR3 is TGTGCCAGCAGCTTAGGAGCGGGGGAAACCTACGAGCAGTACTTC. Residues: CASSLGAGETYEQYF.

A single count supports this clone. The chain uses TRBV28 and TRBJ1-2; the D is unclear. CDR1 is MDHEN and CDR2 is SYDVKM in the germline V gene. Trimming cost V 2 bases and J 5 bases, with 12 bases left between them. The CDR3 runs 14 residues. The CDR3 nucleotides read TGTGCCAGCAGTTTAGACACCCCTGGGTATGGCTACACCTTC. Residues: CASSLDTPGYGYTF.

This clone is a singleton in its sample. The rearrangement uses TRBV4-3 and TRBJ2-7; tentative D call: TRBD2 (6 bases). V was shortened by 5 bases and J by 6 bases, with 14 bases between the two germline ends. Germline loops: CDR1 LGHNA, CDR2 YSLEER. This CDR3 has 13 amino acids. The chain's CDR3 is CASSSRLGGEQYF. In DNA, the CDR3 is TGCGCCAGCAGCAGTCGATTGGGGGGCGAGCAGTACTTC.

V gene TRBV5-6 combines with J gene TRBJ2-7; no clear D. The CDR3 consists of 14 residues. Per germline, CDR1 SGHDT and CDR2 YYEEEE. V lost 2 bases to trimming and J lost 4 bases, with 13 bases between them. CDR3 loop: CASSLSRDRYEQYF. CDR3 DNA sequence: TGTGCCAGCAGCTTAAGTAGAGATAGGTACGAGCAGTACTTC.

V is TRBV2 and J is TRBJ2-3; 12 nucleotides match TRBD2. With V trimmed by 5 bases and J by 0 bases, 3 bases remained unmatched. This CDR3 has 16 residues. Germline-derived CDR1 and CDR2 are SNHLY and FYNNEI. The CDR3 nucleotides read TGTGCCAGCAGTCGACTAGCGGGAGATAGCACAGATACGCAGTATTTT. As protein: CASSRLAGDSTDTQYF.

The chain couples TRBV28 to TRBJ1-1; D uncertain. Per the germline V gene, CDR1 is MDHEN and CDR2 is SYDVKM. The CDR3 has 11 amino acids. Trimming stripped 3 bases from V and 8 bases from J, with 7 bases between. CDR3 sequence: CASSFRFEAFF. DNA of the CDR3: TGTGCCAGCAGTTTTAGGTTCGAAGCTTTCTTT.

V gene TRBV9 combines with J gene TRBJ1-4; weak D call: TRBD1 (6 bases). The germline V and J ends were trimmed by 2 bases and 4 bases, with 9 bases remaining between them. Germline V gene data show CDR1 as SGDLS and CDR2 as YYNGEE. This CDR3 region has 14 residues. The CDR3 bases are TGTGCCAGCAGCGTCGGGGGCTTTAATGAAAAACTGTTTTTT. Its protein is CASSVGGFNEKLFF.

V gene TRBV27 combines with J gene TRBJ1-2; a weak D match, TRBD1 (6 bases). Germline CDR1 and CDR2: MNHEY and SMNVEV (reference sequence). V lost 7 bases to trimming and J lost 0 bases, with 12 bases between them. The CDR3 has 14 amino acids. DNA for the CDR3: TGTGCCAGCACCAAGGACAGATCTAACTATGGCTACACCTTC. Its translation is CASTKDRSNYGYTF.